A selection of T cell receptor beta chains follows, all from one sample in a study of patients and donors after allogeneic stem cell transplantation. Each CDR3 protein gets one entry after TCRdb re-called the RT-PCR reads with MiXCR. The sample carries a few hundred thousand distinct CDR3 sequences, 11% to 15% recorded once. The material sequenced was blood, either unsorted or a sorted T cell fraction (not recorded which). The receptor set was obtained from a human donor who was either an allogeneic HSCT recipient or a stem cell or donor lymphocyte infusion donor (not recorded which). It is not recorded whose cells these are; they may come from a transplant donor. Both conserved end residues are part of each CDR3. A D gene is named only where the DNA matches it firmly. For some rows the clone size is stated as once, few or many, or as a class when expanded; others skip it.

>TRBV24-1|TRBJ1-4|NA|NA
TGTGCCACCAGTGATGTGGACGAGGGGGAAAAACTGTTTTTT
CATSDVDEGEKLFF
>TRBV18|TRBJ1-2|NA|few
TGTGCCAGCTCCCCCGATCGGCGCGGCTACACCTTC
CASSPDRRGYTF
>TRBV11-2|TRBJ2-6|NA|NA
TGTGCCAGCAGCACCTACGTAACAGGGTCTGGGGCCAACGTCCTGACTTTC
CASSTYVTGSGANVLTF
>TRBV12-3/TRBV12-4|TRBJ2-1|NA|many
TGTGCCAGCAGTTTAGTACGGGGGGAGCAGTTCTTC
CASSLVRGEQFF
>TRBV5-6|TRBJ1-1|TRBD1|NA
TGTGCCAGCAGCCGCGGACAGGGACGCTTTGAAGCTTTCTTT
CASSRGQGRFEAFF
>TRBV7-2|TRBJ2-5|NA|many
TGTGCCAGCAGCTTAGGTAGAAGTGAGACCCAGTACTTC
CASSLGRSETQYF
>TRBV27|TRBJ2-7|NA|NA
TGTGCCAGCAGTTTATCGTCTTGGGTCAGGGGAATGGGGGAGCAGTACTTC
CASSLSSWVRGMGEQYF
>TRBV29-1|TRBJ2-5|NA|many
TGCAGCGTCGCTGGGGGTCGGGGAGAGACCCAGTACTTC
CSVAGGRGETQYF
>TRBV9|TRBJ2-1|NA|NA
TGTGCCAGCAGCGGCGTAAGTAATTTGTACAATGAGCAGTTCTTC
CASSGVSNLYNEQFF
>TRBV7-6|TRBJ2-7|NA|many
TGTGCCAGCAGCCACGACAGTTCCTACGAGCAGTACTTC
CASSHDSSYEQYF
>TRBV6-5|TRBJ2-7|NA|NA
TGTGCCAGCAGTTACGTGGGGGGACTCTCCTACGAGCAGTACTTC
CASSYVGGLSYEQYF
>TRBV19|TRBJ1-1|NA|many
TGTGCCAGTAGTTCCCGACCGGACACTGAAGCTTTCTTT
CASSSRPDTEAFF
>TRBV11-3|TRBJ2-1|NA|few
TGTGCCAGCAGCTTCCTAGGGGGGAGGGCCTACAATGAGCAGTTCTTC
CASSFLGGRAYNEQFF
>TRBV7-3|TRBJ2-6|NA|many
TGTGCCAGCAGCCAAAGACAGCCCGACTCTGGGGCCAACGTCCTGACTTTC
CASSQRQPDSGANVLTF
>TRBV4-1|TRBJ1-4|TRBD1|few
TGCGCCAGCAGCCAAGATCCCCCAGGGGGCAGTGAAAAACTGTTTTTT
CASSQDPPGGSEKLFF
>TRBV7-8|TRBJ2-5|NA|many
TGTGCCAGCAGCTTAGGTAGCCAAGAGACCCAGTACTTC
CASSLGSQETQYF
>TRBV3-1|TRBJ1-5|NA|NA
TGTGCCAGCAGCCCGGCGTTCTTTGGGGACAAGCATTTT
CASSPAFFGDKHF
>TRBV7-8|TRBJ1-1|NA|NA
TGTGCCAGCGGGGGTCCGATGAACACTGAAGCTTTCTTT
CASGGPMNTEAFF
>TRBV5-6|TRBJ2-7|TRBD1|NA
TGTGCCAGCAGCTTGTCTTTGGACAGGGACTACGAGCAGTACTTC
CASSLSLDRDYEQYF
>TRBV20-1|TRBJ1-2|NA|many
TGCAGTGCTAGCGCCTGGGGGGACCTAAACTATGGCTACACCTTC
CSASAWGDLNYGYTF
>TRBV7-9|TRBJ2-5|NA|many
TGTGCCAGCAGCTTAAAAGGGGGGAAAGAGACCCAGTACTTC
CASSLKGGKETQYF
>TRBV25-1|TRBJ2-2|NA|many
TGTGCCAGCAGTGCACCCGACTCCAAAGGGCTGACCGGGGAGCTGTTTTTT
CASSAPDSKGLTGELFF
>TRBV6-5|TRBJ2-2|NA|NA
TGTGCCAGCAGGAGCCCAACCGGGGAGCTGTTTTTT
CASRSPTGELFF
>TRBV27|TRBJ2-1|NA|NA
TGTGCCAGCAGTTGGGACTTAGGCTCCTACAATGAGCAGTTCTTC
CASSWDLGSYNEQFF
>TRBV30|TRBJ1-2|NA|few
TGTGCCTGGAGAAAACCGGATTCAGGGGACTATGGCTACACCTTC
CAWRKPDSGDYGYTF
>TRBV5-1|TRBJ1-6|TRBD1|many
TGCGCCAGCAGCGTGGGACAGGGGGCGTTTTCACCCCTCCACTTT
CASSVGQGAFSPLHF
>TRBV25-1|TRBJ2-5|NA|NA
TGTGCCAGCAGTGATTCGGAGGAGGAGACCCAGTACTTC
CASSDSEEETQYF
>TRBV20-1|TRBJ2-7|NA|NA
TGCAGTGCTGAGACAGTAAAGAGCTCCTACGAGCAGTACTTC
CSAETVKSSYEQYF
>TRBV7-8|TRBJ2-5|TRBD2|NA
TGTGCCAGCAGCTCAGGACTAGCCTTCCGAGAGACCCAGTACTTC
CASSSGLAFRETQYF
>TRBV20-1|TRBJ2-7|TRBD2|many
TGCAGTGCCACTTCCGGGACTAGCGGAACCTACGAGCAGTACTTC
CSATSGTSGTYEQYF
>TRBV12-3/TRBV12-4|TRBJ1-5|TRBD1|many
TGTGCCAGCAGTTTATTCAGGGGGGGAGGGAGTCAGCCCCAGCATTTT
CASSLFRGGGSQPQHF
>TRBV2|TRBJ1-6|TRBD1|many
TGTGCCACCCAGGACAGGGAAAATTCACCCCTCCACTTT
CATQDRENSPLHF
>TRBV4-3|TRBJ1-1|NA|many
TGCGCCAGCAGCCGAGTTACAGGGAGGAACACTGAAGCTTTCTTT
CASSRVTGRNTEAFF
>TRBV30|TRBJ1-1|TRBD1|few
TGTGCCTGGGCCGGGACAGGGGTCAAGGGCACTGAAGCTTTCTTT
CAWAGTGVKGTEAFF
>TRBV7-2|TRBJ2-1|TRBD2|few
TGTGCCAGCAGCTTAGCTGTTGGTAGCGGGTCCTACAATGAGCAGTTCTTC
CASSLAVGSGSYNEQFF
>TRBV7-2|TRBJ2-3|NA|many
TGTGCCAGCAGCGTCGACAGAAGGGATACGCAGTATTTT
CASSVDRRDTQYF
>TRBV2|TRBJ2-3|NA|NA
TGTGCCAGCAGTCATCCTAGCGATACGCAGTATTTT
CASSHPSDTQYF
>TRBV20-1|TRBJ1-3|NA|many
TGCAGTGCTAGAGACGGGGGTGGCGGAAACACCATATATTTT
CSARDGGGGNTIYF
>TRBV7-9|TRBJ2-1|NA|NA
TGTGCCAGCAGCCCCCCCCCGCGGAGCAGGTCCTACAATGAGCAGTTCTTC
CASSPPPRSRSYNEQFF
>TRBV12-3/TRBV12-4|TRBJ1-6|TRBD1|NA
TGTGCCAGCAGTCCCGTGACAGGGGTGGGATCACCCCTCCACTTT
CASSPVTGVGSPLHF